This TCR beta chain stems from a study of CD8 T cells in Susac syndrome. About the research overall: Patients with Susac syndrome who were sequenced included six with active disease and roughly eight in remission. Blood was drawn from Susac syndrome patients while they were therapy-naive, on corticosteroids, or on intravenous immunoglobulin alone.

CDR3 size: 15 residues. Trimming removed 3 bases from V and 0 bases from J, with 14 bases in between. CDR1 is DFQATT, CDR2 SNEGSKA, per germline (reference sequence). In contrast to the negatively isolated CD8+ and CD4+ T cells, TEMRA cells were FACS-enriched. 0.5 to 1 ug RNA was reverse transcribed with random hexamers. immunoSEQ multiplex PCR amplified TCR beta CDR3 across 54 Vbeta, 13 Jbeta. Via MiXCR, TCRdb re-called the immunoSEQ multiplex PCR reads, giving one row per CDR3 protein. This sample has 170,000 or so distinct CDR3 sequences; roughly 94% occur once, and the top ten carry approximately 0.11%.

The chain carries TRBV20-1 and TRBJ1-1; unclear D gene. This TCR was sampled from a human donor with Susac syndrome. The sequencing input was CD4+ T cells from PBMCs. The CDR3 DNA sequence: TGCAGTGCTAGGACTCCGGGGAGGATGAACACTGAAGCTTTCTTT. This sequence encodes CSARTPGRMNTEAFF.